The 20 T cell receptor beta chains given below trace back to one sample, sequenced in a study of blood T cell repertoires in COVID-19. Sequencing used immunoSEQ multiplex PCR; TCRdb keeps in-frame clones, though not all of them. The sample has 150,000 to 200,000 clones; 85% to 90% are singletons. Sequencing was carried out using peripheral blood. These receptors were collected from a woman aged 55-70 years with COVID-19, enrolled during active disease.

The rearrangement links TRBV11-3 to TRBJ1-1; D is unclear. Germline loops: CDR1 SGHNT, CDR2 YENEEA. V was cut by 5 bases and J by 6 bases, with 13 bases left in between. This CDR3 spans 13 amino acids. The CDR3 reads CASSQEAGSEAFF. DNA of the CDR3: TGTGCCAGCAGCCAAGAGGCGGGGTCTGAAGCTTTCTTT.

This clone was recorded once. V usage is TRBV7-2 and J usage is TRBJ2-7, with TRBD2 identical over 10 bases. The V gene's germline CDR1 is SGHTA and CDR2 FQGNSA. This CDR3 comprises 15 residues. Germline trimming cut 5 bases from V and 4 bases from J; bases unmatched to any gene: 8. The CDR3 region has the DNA TGTGCCAGCAGCCGCGTGGCTAGCGGGAGTTACGAGCAGTACTTC. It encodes CASSRVASGSYEQYF. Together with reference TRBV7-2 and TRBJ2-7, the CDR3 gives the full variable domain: GAGVSQSPSNKVTEKGKDVELRCDPISGHTALYWYRQSLGQGLEFLIYFQGNSAPDKSGLPSDRFSAERTGGSVSTLTIQRTQQEDSAVYLCASSRVASGSYEQYFGPGTRLTVT.

DNA for the CDR3: TGTGCCAGCAGCCCCAGGGGCGTCGTAATGAACACTGAAGCTTTCTTT. Protein: CASSPRGVVMNTEAFF. The chain combines TRBV6-2 or TRBV6-3 with TRBJ1-1; maybe TRBD1 (6 bases). V shed 6 bases and J shed 0 bases, with 17 bases lying between them. CDR1 and CDR2 (germline): MNHEY, SVGEGT. The CDR3 consists of 16 residues.

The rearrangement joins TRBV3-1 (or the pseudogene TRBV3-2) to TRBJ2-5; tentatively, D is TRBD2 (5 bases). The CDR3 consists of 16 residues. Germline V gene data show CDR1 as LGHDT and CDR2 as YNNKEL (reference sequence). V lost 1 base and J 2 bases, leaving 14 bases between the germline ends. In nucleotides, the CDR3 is TGTGCCAGCAGCCAAGGGGCGGCCGGGATACAAGAGACCCAGTACTTC. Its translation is CASSQGAAGIQETQYF.

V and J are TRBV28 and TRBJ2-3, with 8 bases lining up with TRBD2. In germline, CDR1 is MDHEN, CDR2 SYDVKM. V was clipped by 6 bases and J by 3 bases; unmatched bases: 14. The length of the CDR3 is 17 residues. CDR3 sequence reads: CASSREQGAGETDTQYF. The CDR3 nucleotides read TGTGCCAGCAGCCGGGAGCAAGGAGCGGGAGAAACAGATACGCAGTATTTT. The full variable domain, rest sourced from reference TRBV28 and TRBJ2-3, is DVKVTQSSRYLVKRTGEKVFLECVQDMDHENMFWYRQDPGLGLRLIYFSYDVKMKEKGDIPEGYSVSREKKERFSLILESASTNQTSMYLCASSREQGAGETDTQYFGPGTRLTVL.

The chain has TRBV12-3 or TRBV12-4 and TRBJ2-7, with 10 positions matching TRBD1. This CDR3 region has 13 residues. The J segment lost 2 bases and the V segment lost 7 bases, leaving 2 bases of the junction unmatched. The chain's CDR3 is CASKGQGPYEQYF. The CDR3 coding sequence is TGTGCCAGCAAGGGACAGGGGCCCTACGAGCAGTACTTC.

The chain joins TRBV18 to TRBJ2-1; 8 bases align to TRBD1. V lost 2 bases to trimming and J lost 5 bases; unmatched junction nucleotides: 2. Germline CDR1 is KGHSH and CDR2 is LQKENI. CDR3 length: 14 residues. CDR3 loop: CASSPGTGDNEQFF. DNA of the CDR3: TGTGCCAGCTCACCAGGGACAGGAGACAATGAGCAGTTCTTC.

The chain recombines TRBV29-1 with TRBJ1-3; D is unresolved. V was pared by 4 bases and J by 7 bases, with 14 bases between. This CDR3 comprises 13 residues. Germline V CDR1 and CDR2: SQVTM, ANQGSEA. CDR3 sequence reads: CSVVWSGRNTIYF. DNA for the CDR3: TGCAGCGTTGTATGGTCAGGCCGGAACACCATATATTTT.

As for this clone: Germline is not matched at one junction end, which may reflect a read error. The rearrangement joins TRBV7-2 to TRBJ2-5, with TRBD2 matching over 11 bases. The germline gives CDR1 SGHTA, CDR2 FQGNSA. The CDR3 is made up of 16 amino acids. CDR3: CASRGALAGGQVTQYF. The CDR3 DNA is TGTGCCAGCAGAGGAGCCTTAGCGGGAGGGCAAGTGACCCAGTACTTC. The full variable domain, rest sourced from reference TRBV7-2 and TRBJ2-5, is GAGVSQSPSNKVTEKGKDVELRCDPISGHTALYWYRQSLGQGLEFLIYFQGNSAPDKSGLPSDRFSAERTGGSVSTLTIQRTQQEDSAVYLCASRGALAGGQVTQYFGPGTRLLVL.

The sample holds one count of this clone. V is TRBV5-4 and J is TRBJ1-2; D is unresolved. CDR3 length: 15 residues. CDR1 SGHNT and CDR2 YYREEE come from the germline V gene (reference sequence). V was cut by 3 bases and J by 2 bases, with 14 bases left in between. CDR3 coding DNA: TGTGCCAGCAGCTCCCCCTCCGGGATCAACTATGGCTACACCTTC. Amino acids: CASSSPSGINYGYTF.

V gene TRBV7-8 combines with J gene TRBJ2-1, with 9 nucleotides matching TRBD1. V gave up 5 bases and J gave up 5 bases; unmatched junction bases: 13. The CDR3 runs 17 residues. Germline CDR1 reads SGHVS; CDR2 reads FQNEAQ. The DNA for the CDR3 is TGTGCCAGCAGCGCCCAACAGGGGGCCGCTTTTGACAATGAGCAGTTCTTC. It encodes CASSAQQGAAFDNEQFF.

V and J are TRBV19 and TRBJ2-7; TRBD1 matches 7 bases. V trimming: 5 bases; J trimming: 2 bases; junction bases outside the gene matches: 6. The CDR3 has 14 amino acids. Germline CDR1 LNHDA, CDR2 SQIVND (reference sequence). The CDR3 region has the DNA TGTGCCAGTAGTCCTTCGGACAGGACCTACGAGCAGTACTTC. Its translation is CASSPSDRTYEQYF.

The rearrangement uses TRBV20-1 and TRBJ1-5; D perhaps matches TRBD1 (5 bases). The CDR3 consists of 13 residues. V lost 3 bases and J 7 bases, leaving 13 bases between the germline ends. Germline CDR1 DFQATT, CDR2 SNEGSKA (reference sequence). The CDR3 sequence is CSASRQGLQPQHF. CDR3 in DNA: TGCAGTGCTAGTCGGCAGGGTCTCCAGCCCCAGCATTTT.

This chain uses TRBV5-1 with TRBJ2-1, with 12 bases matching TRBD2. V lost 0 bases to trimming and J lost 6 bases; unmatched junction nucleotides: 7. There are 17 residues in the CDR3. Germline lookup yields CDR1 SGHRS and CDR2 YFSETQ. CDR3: CASSLELAGGRSNEQFF. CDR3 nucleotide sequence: TGCGCCAGCAGCTTGGAACTAGCGGGAGGACGTTCCAATGAGCAGTTCTTC.

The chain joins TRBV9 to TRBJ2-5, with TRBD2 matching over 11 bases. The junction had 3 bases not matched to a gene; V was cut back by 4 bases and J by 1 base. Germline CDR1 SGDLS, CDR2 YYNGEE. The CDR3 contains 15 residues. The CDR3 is CASSLGLAVQETQYF. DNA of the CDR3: TGTGCCAGCAGCCTGGGACTAGCGGTCCAAGAGACCCAGTACTTC.

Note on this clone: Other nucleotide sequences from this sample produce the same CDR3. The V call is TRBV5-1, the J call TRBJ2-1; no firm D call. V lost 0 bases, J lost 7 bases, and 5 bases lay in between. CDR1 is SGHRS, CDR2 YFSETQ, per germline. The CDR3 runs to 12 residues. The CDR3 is CASSLARNEQFF. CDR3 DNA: TGCGCCAGCAGCTTGGCGCGGAATGAGCAGTTCTTC.

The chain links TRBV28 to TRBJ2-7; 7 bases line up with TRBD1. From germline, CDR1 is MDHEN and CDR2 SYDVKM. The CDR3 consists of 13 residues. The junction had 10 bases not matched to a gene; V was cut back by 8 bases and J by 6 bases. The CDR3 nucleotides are TGTGCCAGCCAGTCAGGGGGTAAGGGCGAGCAGTACTTC. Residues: CASQSGGKGEQYF.

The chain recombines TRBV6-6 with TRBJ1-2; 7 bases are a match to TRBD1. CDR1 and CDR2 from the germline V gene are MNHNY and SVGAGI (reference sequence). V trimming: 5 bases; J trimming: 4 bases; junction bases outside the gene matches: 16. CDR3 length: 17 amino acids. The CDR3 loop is CASSRQGGGRGFYGYTF. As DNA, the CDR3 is TGTGCCAGCAGTCGACAGGGTGGGGGTAGGGGGTTCTATGGCTACACCTTC.

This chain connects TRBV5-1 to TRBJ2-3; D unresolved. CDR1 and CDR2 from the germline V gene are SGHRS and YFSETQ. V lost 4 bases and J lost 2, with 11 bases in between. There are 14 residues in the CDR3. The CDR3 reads CASSPPLSTDTQYF. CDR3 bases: TGCGCCAGCAGCCCTCCTCTTTCCACAGATACGCAGTATTTT.

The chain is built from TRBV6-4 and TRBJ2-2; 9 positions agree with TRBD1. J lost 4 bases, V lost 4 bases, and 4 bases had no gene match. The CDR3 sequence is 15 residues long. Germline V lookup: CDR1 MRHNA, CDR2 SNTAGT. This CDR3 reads CASSGLGQGTGELFF. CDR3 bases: TGTGCCAGCAGTGGCCTGGGACAGGGCACCGGGGAGCTGTTTTTT.